This T cell receptor (beta chain) was recorded in a study of blood T cell repertoires in COVID-19. As for the study in general: Donors in the United States, Italy and Spain gave samples during acute or convalescent COVID-19. T cells, B-cell-depleted T cells, or PBMCs supplied cDNA or gDNA.

This clone was seen once. At one end, the junction sequence differs from germline, possibly due to a read error. Original processing methods: By means of reference gene primer amplification, nucleated cell counts were estimated. Here immunoSEQ multiplex PCR was the method, and the copy in TCRdb shows in-frame clones only, minus some. The V and J calls and clone size are taken from that table; D and trimming were inferred from the DNA. The sample has under 250,000 clones, around 86% seen once; the top ten hold 7.1%. Source material: peripheral blood. This clonotype was sampled from a woman aged 65 to 85 with active or convalescent COVID-19.

The CDR3 DNA sequence: TGCGCCAGCAGCTTGGGGGGGCCCCCGAACGCTGAAGCTTTCTTT. This translates into CASSLGGPPNAEAFF. This sequence joins TRBV5-1 and TRBJ1-1; maybe TRBD1 (6 bases). The germline V gene has CDR1 SGHRS and CDR2 YFSETQ. There are 15 residues in the CDR3.